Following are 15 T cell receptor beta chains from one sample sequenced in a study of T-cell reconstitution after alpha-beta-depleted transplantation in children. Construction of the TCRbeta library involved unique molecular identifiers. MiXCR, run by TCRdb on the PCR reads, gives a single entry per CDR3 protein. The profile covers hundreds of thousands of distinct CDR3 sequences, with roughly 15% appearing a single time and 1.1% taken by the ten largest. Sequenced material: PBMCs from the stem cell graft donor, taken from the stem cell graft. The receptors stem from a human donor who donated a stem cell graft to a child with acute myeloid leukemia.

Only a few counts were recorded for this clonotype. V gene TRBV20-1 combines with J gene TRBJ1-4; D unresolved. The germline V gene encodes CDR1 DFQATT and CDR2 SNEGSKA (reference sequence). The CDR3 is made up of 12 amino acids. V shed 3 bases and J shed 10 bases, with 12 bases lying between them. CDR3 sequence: CSASGGRGKLFF. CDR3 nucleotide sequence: TGCAGTGCTAGTGGAGGGCGCGGAAAACTGTTTTTT.

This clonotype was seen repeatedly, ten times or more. The CDR3, as DNA: TGTGCCATCAGGGGACAGGGAGGCGAGCAGTACGTC. Protein: CAIRGQGGEQYV. The chain uses TRBV10-3 and TRBJ2-7; 9 bases map to TRBD1. Germline CDR1 ENHRY, CDR2 SYGVKD. Trimming at V came to 6 bases and at J to 6 bases, leaving 3 bases not matched to a gene. CDR3 length: 12 amino acids.

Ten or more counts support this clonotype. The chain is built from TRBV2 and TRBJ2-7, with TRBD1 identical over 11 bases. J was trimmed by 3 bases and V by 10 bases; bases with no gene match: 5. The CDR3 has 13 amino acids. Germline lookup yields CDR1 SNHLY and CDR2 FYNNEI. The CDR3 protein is CATQGTGGYEQYF. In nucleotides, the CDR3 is TGTGCCACCCAGGGGACAGGGGGCTACGAGCAGTACTTC.

The CDR3, as DNA: TGTGCCAGCAGCTTAGCGGGGGCAGTCACTGAAGCTTTCTTT. It is translated as CASSLAGAVTEAFF. This sequence joins TRBV7-2 and TRBJ1-1, with a tentative D call TRBD1 (6 bases). The V gene's germline CDR1 is SGHTA and CDR2 FQGNSA. CDR3 length equals 14 residues. The V end was cut by 0 bases, the J end by 4 bases, with 9 bases between.

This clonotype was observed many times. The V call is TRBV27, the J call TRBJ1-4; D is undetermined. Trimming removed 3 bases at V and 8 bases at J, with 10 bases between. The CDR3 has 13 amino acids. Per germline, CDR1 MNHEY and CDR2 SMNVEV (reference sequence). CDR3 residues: CASSFGRAEKLFF. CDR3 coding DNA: TGTGCCAGCAGTTTCGGTCGTGCCGAAAAACTGTTTTTT.

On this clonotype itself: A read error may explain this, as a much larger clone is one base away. CDR3 sequence (DNA): TGCAGTGCTAGTCAGGACAGGAGCTCCTACAATGAGCCGTTCTTC. Translation: CSASQDRSSYNEPFF. This sequence joins TRBV20-1 and TRBJ2-1; 7 bases align to TRBD1. The CDR3 runs 15 residues. CDR1 is DFQATT, CDR2 SNEGSKA, per germline (reference sequence).

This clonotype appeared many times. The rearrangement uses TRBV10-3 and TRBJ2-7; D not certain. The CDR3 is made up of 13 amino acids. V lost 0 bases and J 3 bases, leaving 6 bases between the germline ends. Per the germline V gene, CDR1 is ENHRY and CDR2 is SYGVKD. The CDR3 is CAISESHSYEQYV. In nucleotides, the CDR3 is TGTGCCATCAGTGAGTCGCACAGCTACGAGCAGTACGTC.

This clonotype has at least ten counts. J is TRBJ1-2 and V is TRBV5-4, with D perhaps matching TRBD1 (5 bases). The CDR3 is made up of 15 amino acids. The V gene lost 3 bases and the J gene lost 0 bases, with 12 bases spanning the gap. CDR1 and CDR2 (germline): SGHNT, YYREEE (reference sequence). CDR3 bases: TGTGCCAGCAGCTCGGGGGGGGATTCTAACTATGGCTACACCTTC. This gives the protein CASSSGGDSNYGYTF.

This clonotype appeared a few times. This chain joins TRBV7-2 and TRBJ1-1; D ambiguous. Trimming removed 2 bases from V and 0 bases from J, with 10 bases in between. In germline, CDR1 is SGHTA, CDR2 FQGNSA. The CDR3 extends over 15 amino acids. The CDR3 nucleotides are TGTGCCAGCAGCTTAAATTGGTTGATGAACACTGAAGCTTTCTTT. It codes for CASSLNWLMNTEAFF.

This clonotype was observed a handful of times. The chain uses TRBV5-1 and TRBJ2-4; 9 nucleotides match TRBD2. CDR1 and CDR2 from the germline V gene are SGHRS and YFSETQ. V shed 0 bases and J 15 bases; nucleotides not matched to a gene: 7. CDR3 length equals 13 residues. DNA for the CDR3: TGCGCCAGCAGCTTGGAGCGGGGGGCCGAGACGTACTTC. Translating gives CASSLERGAETYF.

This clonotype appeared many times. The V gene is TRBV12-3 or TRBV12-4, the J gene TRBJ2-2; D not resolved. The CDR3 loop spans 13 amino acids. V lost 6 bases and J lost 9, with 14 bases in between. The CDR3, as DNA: TGTGCCAGCAGCCTGGGTTGGTCGTGGGAGCTGTTTTTT. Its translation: CASSLGWSWELFF.

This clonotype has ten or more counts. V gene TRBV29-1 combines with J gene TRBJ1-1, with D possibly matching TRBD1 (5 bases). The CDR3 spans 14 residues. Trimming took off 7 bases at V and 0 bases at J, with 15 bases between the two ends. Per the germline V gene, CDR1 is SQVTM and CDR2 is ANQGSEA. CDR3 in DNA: TGCAGCGCCGCGGGCAGGGAAATGAACACTGAAGCTTTCTTT. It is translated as CSAAGREMNTEAFF.

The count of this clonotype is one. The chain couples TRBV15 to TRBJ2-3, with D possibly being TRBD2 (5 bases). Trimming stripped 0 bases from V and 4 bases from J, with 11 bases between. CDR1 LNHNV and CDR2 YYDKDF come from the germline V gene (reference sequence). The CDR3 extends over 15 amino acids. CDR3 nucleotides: TGTGCCACCAGCAGAGAGCGGGTGGGCCCAGATACGCAGTATTTT. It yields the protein CATSRERVGPDTQYF.

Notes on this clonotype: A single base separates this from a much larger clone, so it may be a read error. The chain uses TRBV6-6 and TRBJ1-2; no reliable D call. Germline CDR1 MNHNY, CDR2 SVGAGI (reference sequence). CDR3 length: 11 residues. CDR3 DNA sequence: TGTGCCGGCAGTGACTCATATGGCTACACCTTC. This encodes CAGSDSYGYTF.

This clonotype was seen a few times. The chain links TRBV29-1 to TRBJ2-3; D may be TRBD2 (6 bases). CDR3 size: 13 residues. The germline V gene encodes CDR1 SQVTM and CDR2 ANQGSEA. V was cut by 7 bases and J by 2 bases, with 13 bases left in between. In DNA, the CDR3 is TGCAGCGGTGGGGGGTCCCCCACAGATACGCAGTATTTT. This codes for CSGGGSPTDTQYF.